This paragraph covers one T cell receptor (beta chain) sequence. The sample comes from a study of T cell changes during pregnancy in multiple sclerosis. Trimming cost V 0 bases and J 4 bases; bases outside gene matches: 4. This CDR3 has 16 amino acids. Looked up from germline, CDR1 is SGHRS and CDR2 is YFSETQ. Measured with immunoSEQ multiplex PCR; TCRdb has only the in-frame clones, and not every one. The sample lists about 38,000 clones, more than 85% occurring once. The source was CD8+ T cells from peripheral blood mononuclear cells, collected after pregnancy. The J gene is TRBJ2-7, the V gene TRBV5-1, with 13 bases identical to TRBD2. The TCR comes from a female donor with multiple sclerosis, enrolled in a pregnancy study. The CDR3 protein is CASSLVGTSGEYEQYF. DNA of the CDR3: TGCGCCAGCAGCTTGGTTGGGACTAGCGGGGAGTACGAGCAGTACTTC.